The 21 T cell receptor beta chains reported below all come from one sample, sequenced in a study of T cells expressing NK-cell markers. With the 5' RACE reads reprocessed, TCRdb shows one record per CDR3 protein and no DNA. This repertoire includes 350,000 to 400,000 distinct CDR3 sequences. The material sequenced was blood T cells: a sorted CD56 or NKG2C T cell subset, CD4+ or CD8+ T cells, or bulk PBMC T cells (not recorded which). These receptors came from a woman aged 50 to 60 in good health.

The chain joins TRBV5-5 to TRBJ2-5; TCRdb returns TRBD2, unconfirmable since there is no DNA. Germline V gene lookup returns CDR1 SGHKS and CDR2 YYEKEE (reference sequence). CDR3 length: 14 amino acids. CDR3 amino acids: CASSWGTSSETQYF.

This chain joins TRBV5-5 and TRBJ1-2. CDR1 is SGHKS, CDR2 YYEKEE, per germline (reference sequence). The CDR3 consists of 15 residues. The CDR3 sequence is CASSLEGSLIYGYTF. The full variable domain, with the rest looked up from reference TRBV5-5 and TRBJ1-2, is DAGVTQSPTHLIKTRGQQVTLRCSPISGHKSVSWYQQVLGQGPQFIFQYYEKEERGRGNFPDRFSARQFPNYSSELNVNALLLGDSALYLCASSLEGSLIYGYTFGSGTRLTVV.

The CDR3 here is CASSEGQANLYGYTF. The rearrangement links TRBV7-8 to TRBJ1-2; TCRdb indicates TRBD1, and absent DNA this call remains unverified. The germline gives CDR1 SGHVS, CDR2 FQNEAQ. CDR3 size: 15 residues.

This chain links TRBV5-1 with TRBJ2-1; TCRdb indicates TRBD2, and absent DNA this call remains unverified. The germline gives CDR1 SGHRS, CDR2 YFSETQ. The CDR3 is 16 residues long. This CDR3 reads CASSLFALAGGDEQFF.

V gene TRBV12-3 or TRBV12-4 combines with J gene TRBJ2-1; lacking DNA, the TRBD2 call made by TCRdb goes unchecked. There are 17 residues in the CDR3. Here the CDR3 reads CASSQMRTSGRNNEQFF.

The gene calls are TRBV24-1 and TRBJ2-7; TCRdb's D gene call, TRBD1, goes unchecked for lack of DNA. CDR1 is KGHDR, CDR2 SFDVKD, per germline. The CDR3 runs 16 residues. This CDR3 is CATSDGPLDKSYEQYF.

The chain employs TRBV19 and TRBJ2-2; TCRdb reports TRBD1, a call that lacks DNA to check it against. The CDR3 length is 16 residues. CDR1 LNHDA and CDR2 SQIVND come from the germline V gene (reference sequence). CDR3 residues: CASTQRQEFTTGELFF. The whole variable domain, filled in from reference TRBV19 and TRBJ2-2, reads DGGITQSPKYLFRKEGQNVTLSCEQNLNHDAMYWYRQDPGQGLRLIYYSQIVNDFQKGDIAEGYSVSREKKESFPLTVTSAQKNPTAFYLCASTQRQEFTTGELFFGEGSRLTVL.

V and J are TRBV5-1 and TRBJ2-7. This CDR3 contains 14 residues. Germline values: CDR1 SGHRS, CDR2 YFSETQ. The chain's CDR3 is CASSLRVGADEQYF.

The V gene is TRBV10-1, the J gene TRBJ2-1; the TCRdb call, TRBD1, lacks DNA for checking. CDR1 is WNHNN, CDR2 SYGVQD, per germline (reference sequence). The CDR3 consists of 12 residues. The CDR3 spells CASSDRDREQFF.

The chain is built from TRBV19 and TRBJ1-1; with no DNA, the TCRdb D assignment of TRBD1 cannot be verified. This CDR3 spans 13 amino acids. Looked up from germline, CDR1 is LNHDA and CDR2 is SQIVND (reference sequence). CDR3: CASSSKGDTEAFF.

The chain carries TRBV5-6 and TRBJ1-5; TCRdb names TRBD1, which stays unverified in the absence of DNA. Germline values: CDR1 SGHDT, CDR2 YYEEEE. The CDR3 extends over 16 amino acids. The CDR3: CASSFKGDRSDQPQHF.

This rearrangement joins TRBV20-1 to TRBJ2-1; TCRdb calls TRBD2, which cannot be checked without DNA. The CDR3 totals 17 residues. Germline CDR1 reads DFQATT; CDR2 reads SNEGSKA (reference sequence). CDR3 residues: CSARDQRRLAGDNEQFF.

The chain links TRBV7-2 to TRBJ1-5. The CDR3 extends over 13 amino acids. Germline CDR1 is SGHTA and CDR2 is FQGNSA. CDR3 residues: CASSFAGSQPQHF.

The genes are TRBV30 and TRBJ2-3; TCRdb names TRBD2, which stays unverified in the absence of DNA. The CDR3 is made up of 14 amino acids. Germline V CDR1 and CDR2: GTSNPN, SVGIG (reference sequence). The CDR3 reads CAWSVGGITDTQYF.

The V gene is TRBV25-1, the J gene TRBJ2-5. Germline assignment: CDR1 MGHDK and CDR2 SYGVNS. The CDR3 loop spans 14 amino acids. The chain's CDR3 is CASSEYIMGETQYF.

The chain uses TRBV4-1 and TRBJ2-1; the D call of TRBD2 rests on TCRdb alone, since no DNA is present to check it. Germline V gene lookup returns CDR1 MGHRA and CDR2 YSYEKL. The length of the CDR3 is 13 residues. CDR3 residues: CASSLSGIAEQFF.

This chain links TRBV4-1 with TRBJ2-7. The CDR3 sequence is 13 residues long. Germline values: CDR1 MGHRA, CDR2 YSYEKL. CDR3 protein: CASSLISDYEQYF.

V gene TRBV6-1 combines with J gene TRBJ1-5. Germline lookup yields CDR1 MNHNS and CDR2 SASEGT. This CDR3 is 15 amino acids long. CDR3 region: CASNPREGASQPQHF.

V and J are TRBV12-3 or TRBV12-4 and TRBJ2-6; TCRdb's D call, TRBD1, is unchecked because there is no DNA. This CDR3 contains 15 residues. This CDR3 is CATSSVPSGANVLTF.

The chain carries TRBV24-1 and TRBJ1-2; there is no DNA to check the TCRdb D call of TRBD1. The CDR3 is 16 amino acids. From germline, CDR1 is KGHDR and CDR2 SFDVKD. The CDR3 spells CATTRDRVRANYGYTF.

J is TRBJ2-2 and V is TRBV19. Germline V gene lookup returns CDR1 LNHDA and CDR2 SQIVND (reference sequence). This CDR3 spans 14 amino acids. The CDR3 loop is CASSIDSYTGELFF.